A single sample is the source of the 13 T cell receptor beta chains below, sequenced in a study of blood T cell repertoires in COVID-19. TCRdb's copy holds only in-frame clones and misses some; the assay was immunoSEQ multiplex PCR. The sample lists about 120,000 clones, 85% to 90% occurring once. The sequenced sample consisted of peripheral blood. All receptors derive from a man aged 65 to 79 with active or convalescent COVID-19.

The J gene is TRBJ2-1, the V gene TRBV5-4; D possibly corresponds to TRBD1 (6 bases). Germline CDR1 and CDR2: SGHNT and YYREEE (reference sequence). This CDR3 spans 15 amino acids. The V end was cut by 5 bases, the J end by 5 bases, with 17 bases between. This CDR3 is CASRVEQGSHNEQFF. As DNA, the CDR3 is TGTGCCAGCAGAGTCGAACAGGGAAGCCACAATGAGCAGTTCTTC.

This clone was counted once. The chain couples TRBV20-1 to TRBJ1-2; no clear D gene. This CDR3 region has 11 residues. The ends were cut back, 7 bases at V and 4 bases at J, with 10 bases in the middle. CDR1 DFQATT and CDR2 SNEGSKA come from the germline V gene (reference sequence). CDR3 residues: CSVDGLYGYTF. The DNA for the CDR3 is TGCAGTGTGGATGGGCTCTATGGCTACACCTTC.

The chain has TRBV6-5 and TRBJ1-2; 8 nucleotides match TRBD1. J lost 4 bases, V lost 0 bases, and 4 bases had no gene match. Germline CDR1 MNHEY, CDR2 SVGAGI. The CDR3 loop spans 15 amino acids. The CDR3 is CASSYSIQGAYGYTF. The CDR3 region has the DNA TGTGCCAGCAGTTACTCAATTCAGGGGGCCTATGGCTACACCTTC.

V gene TRBV7-9 combines with J gene TRBJ2-7, with D tentatively TRBD2 (5 bases). The CDR3 covers 13 residues. CDR1 and CDR2 (germline): SEHNR, FQNEAQ (reference sequence). V shed 4 bases and J shed 6 bases, with 13 bases lying between them. In DNA form, the CDR3 reads TGTGCCAGCAGCTCTCAACTAGTCGCCGAGCAGTACTTC. Translation: CASSSQLVAEQYF.

This rearrangement joins TRBV5-4 to TRBJ2-7, with 9 bases fitting TRBD2. V was clipped by 4 bases and J by 2 bases; unmatched bases: 7. The CDR3 is 15 amino acids. The germline V gene encodes CDR1 SGHNT and CDR2 YYREEE (reference sequence). The CDR3 DNA reads as TGTGCCAGCAGCCCCGGGGTAGCGGGAGCCTACGAGCAGTACTTC. Its protein is CASSPGVAGAYEQYF.

The chain is built from TRBV28 and TRBJ2-7, with 7 bases that match TRBD1. This CDR3 has 15 residues. V shed 8 bases and J 0 bases; nucleotides not matched to a gene: 10. The V gene's germline CDR1 is MDHEN and CDR2 SYDVKM. The CDR3 loop reads CASSEGAGSSYEQYF. CDR3 nucleotides: TGTGCCAGCTCCGAGGGGGCAGGAAGCTCCTACGAGCAGTACTTC.

The rearrangement joins TRBV24-1 to TRBJ2-4; 8 nucleotides match TRBD2. This CDR3 comprises 15 residues. Per germline, CDR1 KGHDR and CDR2 SFDVKD. The trim removed 3 bases at V and 1 base at J, leaving 1 base unmatched. The CDR3 loop is CATSDPGGAKNIQYF. CDR3 DNA sequence: TGTGCCACCAGTGATCCGGGGGGGGCCAAAAACATTCAGTACTTC.

The J gene is TRBJ2-3, the V gene TRBV30, with a weak D call TRBD1 (6 bases). In germline, CDR1 is GTSNPN, CDR2 SVGIG (reference sequence). Deletions cut 4 bases from V and 2 bases from J, with 13 bases between. The CDR3 has 14 amino acids. Written as DNA, the CDR3 is TGTGCCTGGAACAGGGATATGGTCACAGATACGCAGTATTTT. Residues: CAWNRDMVTDTQYF.

V gene TRBV15 combines with J gene TRBJ2-4; weak D call: TRBD2 (7 bases). Trimming pared 1 base from V and 6 bases from J, leaving 19 bases between. The CDR3 is made up of 17 amino acids. Germline CDR1 is LNHNV and CDR2 is YYDKDF (reference sequence). CDR3 sequence (DNA): TGTGCCACCAGCAGAGTAAGGGGGGGCGCCTCGGCAAACATTCAGTACTTC. The encoded protein is CATSRVRGGASANIQYF.

This clone has only a few counts. CDR3 bases: TGTGCCAGCAGCTTGGCGACGGGCGGGGGCGCGGCTGGCTACACCTTC. Translation: CASSLATGGGAAGYTF. The chain joins TRBV5-6 to TRBJ1-2, with D possibly TRBD1 on 6 matching bases. In germline, CDR1 is SGHDT, CDR2 YYEEEE. This CDR3 contains 16 residues. The V gene lost 0 bases and the J gene lost 7 bases, with 19 bases spanning the gap.

The chain couples TRBV5-4 to TRBJ2-3, with D hard to call. V lost 0 bases, J lost 1 base, and 9 bases lay in between. Per germline, CDR1 SGHNT and CDR2 YYREEE (reference sequence). This CDR3 has 15 residues. The CDR3 DNA sequence: TGTGCCAGCAGCTTGGACGGCGGAGGCACAGATACGCAGTATTTT. It yields the protein CASSLDGGGTDTQYF.

V and J are TRBV18 and TRBJ2-3; TRBD2 might be the D (6 bases). CDR3 length equals 15 residues. V dropped 1 base and J dropped 6 bases, with 14 bases sitting between them. The germline V gene encodes CDR1 KGHSH and CDR2 LQKENI. The CDR3 bases are TGTGCCAGCTCACCACAAGGTCGCAGCGGGGATACGCAGTATTTT. Protein: CASSPQGRSGDTQYF.

V and J are TRBV11-2 and TRBJ2-1; 10 positions match TRBD1. Germline CDR1 is SGHAT and CDR2 is FQNNGV. The length of the CDR3 is 15 residues. V shed 1 base and J 9 bases; nucleotides not matched to a gene: 6. CDR3 DNA: TGTGCCAGCAGCTTAGGGGACAGGGGATCCGGTGAGCAGTTCTTC. This gives the protein CASSLGDRGSGEQFF.